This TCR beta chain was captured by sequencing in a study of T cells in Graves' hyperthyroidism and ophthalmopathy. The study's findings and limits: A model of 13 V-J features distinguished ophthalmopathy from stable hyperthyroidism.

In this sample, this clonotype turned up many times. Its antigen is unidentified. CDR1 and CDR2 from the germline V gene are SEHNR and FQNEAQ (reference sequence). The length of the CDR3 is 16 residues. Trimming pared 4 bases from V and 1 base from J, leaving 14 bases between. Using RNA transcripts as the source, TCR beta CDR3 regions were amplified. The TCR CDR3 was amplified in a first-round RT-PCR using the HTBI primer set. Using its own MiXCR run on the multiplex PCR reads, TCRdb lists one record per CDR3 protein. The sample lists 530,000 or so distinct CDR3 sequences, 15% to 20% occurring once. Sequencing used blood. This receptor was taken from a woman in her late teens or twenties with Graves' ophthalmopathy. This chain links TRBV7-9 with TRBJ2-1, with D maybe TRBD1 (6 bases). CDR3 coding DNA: TGTGCCAGCAGCTCCTTCGAAGGGGGATCCTACAATGAGCAGTTCTTC. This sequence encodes CASSSFEGGSYNEQFF.